The clone carrying this T cell receptor (beta chain) was recorded only once. Its target is unknown. Sample donors were healthy Caucasian individuals that came from Russia, aged roughly 6 to 95. The second PCR ran about 6 to 11 cycles with a sample-barcoded 5' primer and J-beta primers. TCRdb re-called the 5' RACE reads with MiXCR, one entry per CDR3 protein. The sample carries 1.2 million to 1.5 million distinct CDR3 sequences, 35% to 45% recorded once. The V and J ends lost 0 bases and 10 bases respectively, with 7 bases between them. Germline lookup yields CDR1 LNHNV and CDR2 YYDKDF (reference sequence). This CDR3 comprises 12 residues. These data come from a study of blood T cells in healthy people across ages. Study conclusions and caveats: Compared with aged donors, long-lived donors showed fewer expanded clones, suggesting selection.

The V gene is TRBV15, the J gene TRBJ2-1; D not resolved. The clonotype comes from a woman between 18 and 29 years old in good health. The specimen was blood. CDR3 sequence (DNA): TGTGCCACCAGCAGAGATCTGTGGGAGCAGTTCTTC. Translated, it gives CATSRDLWEQFF.